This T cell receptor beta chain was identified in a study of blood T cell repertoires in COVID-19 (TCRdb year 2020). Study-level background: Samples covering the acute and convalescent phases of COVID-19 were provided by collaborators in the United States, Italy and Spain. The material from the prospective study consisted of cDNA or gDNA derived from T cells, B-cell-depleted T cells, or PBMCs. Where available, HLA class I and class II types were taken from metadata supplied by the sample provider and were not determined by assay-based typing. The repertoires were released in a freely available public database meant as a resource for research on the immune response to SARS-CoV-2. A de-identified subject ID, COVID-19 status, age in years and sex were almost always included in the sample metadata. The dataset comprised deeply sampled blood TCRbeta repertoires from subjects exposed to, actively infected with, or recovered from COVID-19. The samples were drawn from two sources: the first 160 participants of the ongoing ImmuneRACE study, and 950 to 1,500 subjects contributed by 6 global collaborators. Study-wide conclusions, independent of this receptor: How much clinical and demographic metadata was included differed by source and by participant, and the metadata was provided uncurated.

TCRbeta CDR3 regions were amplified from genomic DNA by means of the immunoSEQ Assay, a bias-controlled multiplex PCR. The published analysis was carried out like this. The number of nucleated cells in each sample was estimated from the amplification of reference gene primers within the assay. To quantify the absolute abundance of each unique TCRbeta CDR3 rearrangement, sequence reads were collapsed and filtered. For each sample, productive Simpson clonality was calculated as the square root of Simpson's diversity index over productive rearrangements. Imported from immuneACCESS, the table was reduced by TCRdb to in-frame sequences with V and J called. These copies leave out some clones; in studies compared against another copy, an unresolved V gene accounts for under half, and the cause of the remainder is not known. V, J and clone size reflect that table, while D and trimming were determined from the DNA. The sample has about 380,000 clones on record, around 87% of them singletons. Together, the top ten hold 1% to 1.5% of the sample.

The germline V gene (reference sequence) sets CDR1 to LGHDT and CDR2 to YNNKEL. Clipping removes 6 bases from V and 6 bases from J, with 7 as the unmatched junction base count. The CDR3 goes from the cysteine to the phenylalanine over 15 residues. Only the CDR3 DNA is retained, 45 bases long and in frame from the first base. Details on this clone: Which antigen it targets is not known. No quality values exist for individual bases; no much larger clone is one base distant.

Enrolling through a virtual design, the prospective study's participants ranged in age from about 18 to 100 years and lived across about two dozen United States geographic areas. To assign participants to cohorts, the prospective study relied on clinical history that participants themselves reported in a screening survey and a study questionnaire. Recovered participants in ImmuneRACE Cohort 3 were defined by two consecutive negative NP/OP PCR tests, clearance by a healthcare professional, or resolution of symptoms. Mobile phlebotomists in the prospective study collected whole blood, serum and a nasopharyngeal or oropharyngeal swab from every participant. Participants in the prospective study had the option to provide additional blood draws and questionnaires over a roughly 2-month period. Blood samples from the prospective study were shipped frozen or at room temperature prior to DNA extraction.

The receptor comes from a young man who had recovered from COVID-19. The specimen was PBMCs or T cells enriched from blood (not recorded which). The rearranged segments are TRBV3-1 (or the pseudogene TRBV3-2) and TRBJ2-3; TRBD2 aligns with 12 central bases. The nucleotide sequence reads TGTGCCAGCAGGCCTAGCGGGGGGGCTCGGGATACGCAGTATTTT. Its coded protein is CASRPSGGARDTQYF.